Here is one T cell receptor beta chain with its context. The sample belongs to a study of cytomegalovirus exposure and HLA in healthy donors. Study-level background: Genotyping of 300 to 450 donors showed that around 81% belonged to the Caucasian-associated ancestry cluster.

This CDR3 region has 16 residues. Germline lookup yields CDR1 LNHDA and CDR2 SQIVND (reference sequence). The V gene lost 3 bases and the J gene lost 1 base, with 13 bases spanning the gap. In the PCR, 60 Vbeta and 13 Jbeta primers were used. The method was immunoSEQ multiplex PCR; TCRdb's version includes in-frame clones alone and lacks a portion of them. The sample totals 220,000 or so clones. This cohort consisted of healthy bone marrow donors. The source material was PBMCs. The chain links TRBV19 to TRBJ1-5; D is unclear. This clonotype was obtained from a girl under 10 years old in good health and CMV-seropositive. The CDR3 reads CASSMGGSASNQPQHF. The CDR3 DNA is TGTGCCAGTAGTATGGGAGGGTCCGCGAGCAATCAGCCCCAGCATTTT.